The rows below give T cell receptor beta chains drawn from one sample of a study of T-cell memory formation after mild COVID-19. TCRdb independently ran MiXCR on the 5' RACE reads; one entry per CDR3 protein. The sample shows about 560,000 distinct CDR3 sequences, around a sixth of them seen only once. Material for sequencing was PBMCs or a T cell subset sorted from them (not recorded which). The origin of the receptors is an adult woman who had mild COVID-19 (a few samples of this study predate the infection). Cell type and time point are not known. Each CDR3 is given without its conserved first and last residue. The D gene is left open where the match is weak.

>-|TRBJ2-3|TRBV20-1
SAKEGRARDTQY
>-|TRBJ1-1|TRBV7-2
ASSLAHEGLNTEAF
>-|TRBJ2-1|TRBV12-3/TRBV12-4
ASAISWGRTIEQF
>TRBD1|TRBJ2-7|TRBV12-3/TRBV12-4
ASSSLGQGEYEQY
>TRBD1|TRBJ1-1|TRBV12-3/TRBV12-4
ASRETGTEAF
>-|TRBJ2-7|TRBV5-1
ASGQQGTTYEQY
>-|TRBJ2-1|TRBV29-1
SVEDRHSYNEQF
>-|TRBJ1-2|TRBV5-6
ASSYNYGYT
>TRBD2|TRBJ2-3|TRBV24-1
ATSDRWTSGRRADTQY
>-|TRBJ2-3|TRBV11-3
ASSLDRGSSTDTQY
>-|TRBJ2-7|TRBV20-1
SARDPRGSYEQY
>-|TRBJ1-1|TRBV5-1
ASSPGRGGDTEAF
>TRBD1|TRBJ1-2|TRBV20-1
SADYRDRGKANYGYT
>-|TRBJ1-5|TRBV5-5
ASSAVQGGGQPQH
>TRBD1|TRBJ1-2|TRBV9
ASSANRGNHYGYT
>-|TRBJ1-5|TRBV20-1
SARDLNRGQPQH
>-|TRBJ2-7|TRBV4-1
ASSQSRFYEQY
>TRBD1|TRBJ1-4|TRBV6-1
ASTPGQGNEKLF
>TRBD1|TRBJ1-6|TRBV3-1
ASSVGRTGDSPLH
>-|TRBJ2-7|TRBV27
ASSASGSYTTYEQY
>-|TRBJ2-3|TRBV4-2
ASSQGAHSGSTDTQY
>TRBD2|TRBJ2-1|TRBV12-3/TRBV12-4
ASSPVAGGSNEQF
>-|TRBJ1-2|TRBV15
ATSRGGAEPYGYT
>TRBD1|TRBJ2-1|TRBV10-3
AISEWTGSTYNEQF
>-|TRBJ1-5|TRBV4-1
ASSQGRAGNQPQH
>-|TRBJ2-7|TRBV5-1
ASSHGPRGTYEQY
>TRBD2|TRBJ2-3|TRBV7-3
ASSSTSGSKNTQY
>-|TRBJ2-7|TRBV6-2/TRBV6-3
ASDQAGEQY
>-|TRBJ1-2|TRBV5-4
ASSVGTDSHGYT
>-|TRBJ1-6|TRBV27
ASRTSRQTYNSPLH
>-|TRBJ2-1|TRBV5-6
ASSLRGYNEQF
>-|TRBJ1-2|TRBV5-1
ASSYSGTTDYGYT
>-|TRBJ2-1|TRBV29-1
SVEGQTDYNEQF
>TRBD2|TRBJ2-5|TRBV12-3/TRBV12-4
ASSFSSGQETQY
>-|TRBJ1-2|TRBV11-2
ASSLGREFSNYGYT
>TRBD1|TRBJ1-1|TRBV20-1
SATSTGVNTEAF
>TRBD1|TRBJ2-3|TRBV12-3/TRBV12-4
ASSSSLGTGGVVYADTQY
>TRBD1|TRBJ2-5|TRBV6-5
ASSRSGTGGTQY
>-|TRBJ1-2|TRBV29-1
SAIISRRAFGYT
>TRBD2|TRBJ2-7|TRBV7-2
ASSLVASGGSDTTRQY
>TRBD1|TRBJ2-7|TRBV4-1
ASSPTETGDYEQY
>-|TRBJ1-2|TRBV27
ASSFSRSYYGYT
>TRBD1|TRBJ2-7|TRBV5-1
ASSEGQGAVEQY
>-|TRBJ2-1|TRBV4-1
ASSARIYNEQF
>TRBD2|TRBJ2-2|TRBV5-6
ASSSDRGLVNGELF
>TRBD2|TRBJ2-1|TRBV27
ASKRLAGGNEQF